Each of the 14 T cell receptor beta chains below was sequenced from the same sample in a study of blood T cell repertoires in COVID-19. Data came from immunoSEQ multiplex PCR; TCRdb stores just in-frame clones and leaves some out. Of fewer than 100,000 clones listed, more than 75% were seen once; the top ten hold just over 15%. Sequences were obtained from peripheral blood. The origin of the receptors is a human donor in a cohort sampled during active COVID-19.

The CDR3 sequence: CASSQGIGTSVTYEQYF. CDR3 sequence (DNA): TGCGCCAGCAGCCAAGGGATCGGGACTAGCGTGACCTACGAGCAGTACTTC. The J gene is TRBJ2-7, the V gene TRBV4-1; 10 bases match TRBD2. Germline assignment: CDR1 MGHRA and CDR2 YSYEKL. The CDR3 totals 17 residues. V was clipped by 1 base and J by 2 bases; unmatched bases: 8.

The DNA for the CDR3 is TGTGCCAGCAGCCAAGCTACGAAAGAGACCCAGTACTTC. Protein product: CASSQATKETQYF. The rearrangement uses TRBV3-1 (or the pseudogene TRBV3-2) and TRBJ2-5; D is ambiguous. The V gene's germline CDR1 is LGHDT and CDR2 YNNKEL (reference sequence). V was cut by 1 base and J by 3 bases, with 6 bases left in between. The CDR3 totals 13 residues.

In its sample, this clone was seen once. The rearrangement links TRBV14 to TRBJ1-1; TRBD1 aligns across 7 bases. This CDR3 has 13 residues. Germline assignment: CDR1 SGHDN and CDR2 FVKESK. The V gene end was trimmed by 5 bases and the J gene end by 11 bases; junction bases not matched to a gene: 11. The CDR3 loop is CASSAQGTGTAFF. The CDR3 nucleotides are TGTGCCAGCAGCGCACAGGGGACGGGAACGGCTTTCTTT. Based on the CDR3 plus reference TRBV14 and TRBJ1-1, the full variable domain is EAGVTQFPSHSVIEKGQTVTLRCDPISGHDNLYWYRRVMGKEIKFLLHFVKESKQDESGMPNNRFLAERTGGTYSTLKVQPAELEDSGVYFCASSAQGTGTAFFGQGTRLTVV.

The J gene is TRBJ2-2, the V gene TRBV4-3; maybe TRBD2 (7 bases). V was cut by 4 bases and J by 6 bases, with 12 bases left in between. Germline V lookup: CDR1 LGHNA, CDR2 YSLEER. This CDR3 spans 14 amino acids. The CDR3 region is CASSRTGGPGELFF. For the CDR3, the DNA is TGCGCCAGCAGCCGAACGGGGGGCCCCGGGGAGCTGTTTTTT.

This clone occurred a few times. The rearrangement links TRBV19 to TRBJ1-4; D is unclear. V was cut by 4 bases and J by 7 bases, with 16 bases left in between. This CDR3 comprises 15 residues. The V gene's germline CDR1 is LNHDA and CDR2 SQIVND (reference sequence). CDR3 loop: CASSTGGGWGEKLFF. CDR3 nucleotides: TGTGCCAGTAGTACCGGAGGAGGGTGGGGTGAAAAACTGTTTTTT.

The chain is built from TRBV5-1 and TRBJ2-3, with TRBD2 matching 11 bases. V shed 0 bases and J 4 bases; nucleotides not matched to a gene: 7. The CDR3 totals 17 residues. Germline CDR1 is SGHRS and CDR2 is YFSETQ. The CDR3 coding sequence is TGCGCCAGCAGCTTGGCCCTAGCGGGGGGTGGGGCAGATACGCAGTATTTT. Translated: CASSLALAGGGADTQYF.

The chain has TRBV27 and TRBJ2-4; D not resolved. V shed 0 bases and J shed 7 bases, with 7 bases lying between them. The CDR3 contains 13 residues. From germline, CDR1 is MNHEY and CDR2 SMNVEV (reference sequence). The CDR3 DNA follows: TGTGCCAGCAGTTTATCGATCGGGAACATTCAGTACTTC. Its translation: CASSLSIGNIQYF.

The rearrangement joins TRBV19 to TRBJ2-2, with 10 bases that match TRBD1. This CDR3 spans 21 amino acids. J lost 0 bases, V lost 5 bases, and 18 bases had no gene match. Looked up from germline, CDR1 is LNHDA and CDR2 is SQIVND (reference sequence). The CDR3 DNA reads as TGTGCCAGTAGTTACCGACCGGGACAGGGGTCCTTGTTAGCGAACACCGGGGAGCTGTTTTTT. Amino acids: CASSYRPGQGSLLANTGELFF.

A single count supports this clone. In nucleotides, the CDR3 is TGTGCCAGCAGCTCACAGACAGGGAGGAGAGAGACCCAGTACTTC. This codes for CASSSQTGRRETQYF. The chain has TRBV5-4 and TRBJ2-5; D is possibly TRBD1 (7 bases). V was shortened by 3 bases and J by 4 bases, with 16 bases between the two germline ends. Germline CDR1 is SGHNT and CDR2 is YYREEE (reference sequence). This CDR3 comprises 15 residues.

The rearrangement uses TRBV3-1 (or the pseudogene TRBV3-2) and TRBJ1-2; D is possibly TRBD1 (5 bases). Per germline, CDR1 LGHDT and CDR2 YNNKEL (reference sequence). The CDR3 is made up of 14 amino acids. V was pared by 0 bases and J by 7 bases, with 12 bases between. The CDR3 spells CASSQDLGGSGYTF. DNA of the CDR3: TGTGCCAGCAGCCAAGATCTCGGGGGTAGTGGCTACACCTTC.

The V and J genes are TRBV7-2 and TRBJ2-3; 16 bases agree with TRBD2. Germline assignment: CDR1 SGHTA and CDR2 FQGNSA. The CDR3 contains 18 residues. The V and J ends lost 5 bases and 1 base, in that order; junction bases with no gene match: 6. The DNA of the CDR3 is TGTGCCAGCAGCGTGGGGACTAGCGGGAGGGCGCGCACAGATACGCAGTATTTT. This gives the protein CASSVGTSGRARTDTQYF.

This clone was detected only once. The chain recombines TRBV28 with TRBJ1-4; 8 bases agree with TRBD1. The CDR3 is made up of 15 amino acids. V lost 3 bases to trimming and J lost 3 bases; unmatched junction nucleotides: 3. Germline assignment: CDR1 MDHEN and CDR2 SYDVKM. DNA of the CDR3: TGTGCCAGCAGTTTCGGCAGGGGGCCTAATGAAAAACTGTTTTTT. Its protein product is CASSFGRGPNEKLFF.

The CDR3 DNA sequence: TGTGCCAGCAGTAGGAGGGGATCCGGAGCTGGAAACACCATATATTTT. It is translated as CASSRRGSGAGNTIYF. The rearrangement joins TRBV28 to TRBJ1-3; weak D call: TRBD1 (5 bases). The CDR3 loop spans 16 amino acids. Germline-derived CDR1 and CDR2 are MDHEN and SYDVKM. V lost 5 bases to trimming and J lost 2 bases, with 16 bases between them.

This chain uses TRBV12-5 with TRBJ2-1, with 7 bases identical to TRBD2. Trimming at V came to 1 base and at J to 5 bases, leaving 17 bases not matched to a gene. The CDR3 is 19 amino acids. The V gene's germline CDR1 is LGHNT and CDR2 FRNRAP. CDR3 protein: CASGLALTSAPGEHNEQFF. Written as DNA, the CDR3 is TGTGCTAGTGGTTTGGCGCTTACTAGCGCGCCGGGAGAACACAATGAGCAGTTCTTC.